This T cell receptor beta chain was sequenced in a study of OX40 agonist ivuxolimab in advanced cancers. Study-wide results and caveats: Those patients achieving a partial response at 0.1-3.0 mg/kg showed among the lowest clonal expansion.

Profiled with immunoSEQ multiplex PCR; TCRdb holds only in-frame clones, not every one. The table has tens of thousands of clones, about 91% seen once; the top ten hold 2.5% to 3.5%. Worth noting for this clone: Its antigen is not known.

Sample: CD4+ or CD8+ T cells sorted from blood, taken in a trial of the OX40 agonist ivuxolimab. This sequence originates from an adult with an advanced solid tumor such as melanoma, head and neck, liver or kidney cancer.

The CDR3 DNA reads as TGCGCCAGCAGCTTGGGGCCTATGCACAGGGTGAACACTGAAGCTTTCTTT. Protein product: CASSLGPMHRVNTEAFF. The chain joins TRBV5-1 to TRBJ1-1, with a possible D match to TRBD1 (6 bases). The CDR3 runs 17 residues. Trimming pared 0 bases from V and 0 bases from J, leaving 15 bases between. Germline V gene data show CDR1 as SGHRS and CDR2 as YFSETQ. Full variable domain (missing parts from reference TRBV5-1 and TRBJ1-1): KAGVTQTPRYLIKTRGQQVTLSCSPISGHRSVSWYQQTPGQGLQFLFEYFSETQRNKGNFPGRFSGRQFSNSRSEMNVSTLELGDSALYLCASSLGPMHRVNTEAFFGQGTRLTVV.